The subject of this entry is one TCR beta chain. No antigen is known for it. Only in-frame clones appear in the TCRdb table, and some are missing; sequencing was by immunoSEQ multiplex PCR. This sample has 400,000 to 600,000 clones, with 95% to 96% found just once. The data stem from a study of shared clonotypes between healthy human individuals. In germline, CDR1 is SGHRS, CDR2 YFSETQ. The CDR3 has 15 residues. The V gene end was trimmed by 7 bases and the J gene end by 8 bases; junction bases not matched to a gene: 9. Broader study findings: Rarefaction revealed incomplete sorted-subset sequencing despite large depth. Between four donors, naive CD4 clonotypes were shared at a level of about 5%. Donors were few, which limited the genetic and exposure-history diversity represented.

The sequenced sample was naive CD4+ T cells sorted from blood. Indicated subset: CD45RA+ positively selected. The genes are TRBV5-1 and TRBJ2-2, with 12 positions matching TRBD2. The sequence derives from a woman aged 25 to 39 in good health. The CDR3 here is CASGLAGPPEGELFF. The CDR3 DNA reads as TGCGCCAGCGGACTAGCGGGGCCACCGGAGGGGGAGCTGTTTTTT. The full variable domain, with the rest looked up from reference TRBV5-1 and TRBJ2-2, is KAGVTQTPRYLIKTRGQQVTLSCSPISGHRSVSWYQQTPGQGLQFLFEYFSETQRNKGNFPGRFSGRQFSNSRSEMNVSTLELGDSALYLCASGLAGPPEGELFFGEGSRLTVL.